The 25 T cell receptor beta chains below were found in one sample sequenced in a study of molecular identifiers for immune sequencing clone quantification. In TCRdb, the PCR reads were re-called with MiXCR into one record per CDR3 protein. The top ten clones hold 0.78% of a sample with roughly 630,000 distinct CDR3 sequences, 25% of them seen once. The sequenced sample was naive CD8+ T cells from blood, with Jurkat cell RNA spiked in. Subset reported: FACS-sorted CD8+CD4-CCR7+CD45RA+ naive T cells. These receptor sequences come from a human donor in good health. Some libraries in this study had Jurkat cell RNA spiked in.

Comments on this clonotype: A much larger clone is a single base away; this may be a read error. The chain uses TRBV6-2 or TRBV6-3 and TRBJ1-1; D not certain. CDR3 length: 14 residues. From germline, CDR1 is MNHEY and CDR2 SVGEGT. Between the trimmed V and J ends, which lost 1 base and 4 bases, there was a span of 10 bases. Here the CDR3 DNA reads TGTGCCAGCAGTTACTGGCCAGCGAGCACTGAAGCTTTCTTT. Residues: CASSYWPASTEAFF.

The chain links TRBV7-6 to TRBJ2-1; TRBD1 matches at 8 bases. J lost 8 bases, V lost 5 bases, and 8 bases had no gene match. CDR3 size: 14 residues. CDR1 is SGHVS and CDR2 is FNYEAQ in the germline V gene. The chain's CDR3 is CASSQRTGLDEQFF. CDR3 coding DNA: TGTGCCAGCAGCCAGAGGACAGGGTTGGATGAGCAGTTCTTC.

With respect to this clonotype: This may arise from a read error, as a much more abundant clone is one base away. This sequence joins TRBV7-6 and TRBJ2-3, with unresolved D. The CDR3 loop spans 15 amino acids. Germline V gene data show CDR1 as SGHVS and CDR2 as FNYEAQ. Trimming took off 5 bases at V and 6 bases at J, with 18 bases between the two ends. CDR3 amino acids: CASSHADSERDTQYF. CDR3 nucleotide sequence: TGTGCCAGCAGCCATGCCGACTCGGAAAGGGATACGCAGTATTTT.

This clonotype was found a few times. This chain connects TRBV19 to TRBJ2-5; perhaps D is TRBD1 or TRBD2 (5 bases each). V lost 3 bases to trimming and J lost 4 bases, with 15 bases between them. Germline values: CDR1 LNHDA, CDR2 SQIVND (reference sequence). This CDR3 spans 15 amino acids. CDR3: CASSIGFSGTETQYF. In DNA form, the CDR3 reads TGTGCCAGTAGTATTGGTTTCTCTGGGACAGAGACCCAGTACTTC.

The CDR3 loop is CASSPSQGREQYF. In nucleotides, the CDR3 is TGTGCCAGCAGCCCCTCACAGGGGCGCGAGCAGTACTTC. The gene calls are TRBV5-4 and TRBJ2-7, with TRBD1 identical over 7 bases. Per germline, CDR1 SGHNT and CDR2 YYREEE (reference sequence). The CDR3 contains 13 residues. Trimming removed 4 bases from V and 6 bases from J; junction bases left unmatched: 7.

This clonotype has a count of ten or more. V and J are TRBV29-1 and TRBJ2-5; no definite D call. The V and J ends lost 4 bases and 3 bases respectively, with 12 bases between them. Germline V gene data show CDR1 as SQVTM and CDR2 as ANQGSEA. This CDR3 is 13 amino acids long. The DNA of the CDR3 is TGCAGCGTTGTGTCTTGGACGGAAGAGACCCAGTACTTC. As protein: CSVVSWTEETQYF.

To note about this clonotype: At one of its ends the junction is not consistent with the germline gene, which may arise from a read error. This chain joins TRBV5-1 and TRBJ2-1; a weak D match, TRBD2 (5 bases). In germline, CDR1 is SGHRS, CDR2 YFSETQ. The CDR3 contains 15 residues. In nucleotides, the CDR3 is TGCGCCAGCAGCTTGGCCCGGACTCACTCCAATGACCAGTTCTTC. Protein product: CASSLARTHSNDQFF.

In the case of this clonotype: This may arise from a read error, as a much more abundant clone is one base away. CDR3 sequence reads: CASSSTRFRQGYQETQYF. Written as DNA, the CDR3 is TGTGCCAGCAGCTCGACCCGGTTTAGGCAGGGGTACCAAGAGACCCAGTACTTC. This sequence joins TRBV7-9 and TRBJ2-5, with D maybe TRBD1 (6 bases). CDR3 length: 18 amino acids. With 4 bases removed from V and 0 bases from J, the gap between germline ends came to 21 bases. The germline gives CDR1 SEHNR, CDR2 FQNEAQ (reference sequence).

With respect to this clonotype: Being one base from a much bigger clone, this may be a read error. The chain uses TRBV20-1 and TRBJ2-3; 7 bases are shared with TRBD1. Germline V gives CDR1 DFQATT, CDR2 SNEGSKA (reference sequence). This CDR3 has 15 residues. The CDR3: CSVRGRELYLDMQYF. The CDR3 region has the DNA TGCAGTGTTAGGGGGCGCGAGTTATATTTAGATATGCAGTATTTT.

The sample holds a few counts of this clonotype. This may come from a read error, since a much larger clone is one base off. The J gene is TRBJ2-3, the V gene TRBV4-3; TRBD1 is a possible D gene (5 bases). CDR1 is LGHNA and CDR2 is YSLEER in the germline V gene. The ends were cut back, 0 bases at V and 2 bases at J, with 12 bases in the middle. The CDR3 sequence is 16 residues long. The CDR3 DNA reads TGCGCCAGCAGCCAAGATCAGTCAGGGCACACAGATACGCAGTATTTT. Protein product: CASSQDQSGHTDTQYF.

This clonotype was recorded many times. The rearrangement uses TRBV28 and TRBJ2-4, with a weak D call TRBD1 (7 bases). CDR1 MDHEN and CDR2 SYDVKM come from the germline V gene. V dropped 1 base and J dropped 3 bases, with 34 bases sitting between them. There are 23 residues in the CDR3. CDR3 sequence (DNA): TGTGCCAGCAGTTTATATTTGGGGACAGTGGCAGGGGCCGCCGGGGGTGGCAAAAACATTCAGTACTTC. It translates to CASSLYLGTVAGAAGGGKNIQYF. The full variable domain, completed using reference TRBV28 and TRBJ2-4, is DVKVTQSSRYLVKRTGEKVFLECVQDMDHENMFWYRQDPGLGLRLIYFSYDVKMKEKGDIPEGYSVSREKKERFSLILESASTNQTSMYLCASSLYLGTVAGAAGGGKNIQYFGAGTRLSVL.

In its sample, this clonotype was seen a few times. The V call is TRBV20-1, the J call TRBJ2-7; D not resolved. CDR3 length: 13 residues. Trimming stripped 1 base from V and 2 bases from J, with 9 bases between. CDR1 and CDR2 (germline): DFQATT, SNEGSKA (reference sequence). As DNA, the CDR3 is TGCAGTGCTAGAGTGGCTGGAACCTACGAGCAGTACTTC. Translation gives CSARVAGTYEQYF.

About this clonotype itself: It may be a read error: a sequence one base away is much more abundant. V and J are TRBV2 and TRBJ1-1; D is possibly TRBD1 (6 bases). Trimming shortened V by 7 bases and J by 11 bases, and 17 bases separated the two germline ends. The germline V gene has CDR1 SNHLY and CDR2 FYNNEI. This CDR3 spans 12 amino acids. The DNA of the CDR3 is TGTGCCAGCACCCCGGGACATGGGGTGGCTTTCTTT. Translated: CASTPGHGVAFF.

In this sample, this clonotype turned up many times. The chain recombines TRBV29-1 with TRBJ2-5, with D possibly being TRBD1 (7 bases). In germline, CDR1 is SQVTM, CDR2 ANQGSEA. V lost 4 bases and J lost 4, with 19 bases in between. This CDR3 is built from 15 residues. The CDR3 reads CSVVLRDSHLETQYF. For the CDR3, the DNA is TGCAGCGTTGTGCTGCGGGACAGTCACTTAGAGACCCAGTACTTC.

This clonotype was observed many times. The V call is TRBV5-1, the J call TRBJ1-1; D unclear. The CDR3 loop spans 17 amino acids. The germline gives CDR1 SGHRS, CDR2 YFSETQ. The V and J ends lost 0 bases and 1 base respectively, with 16 bases between them. CDR3 protein: CASSLGGKGGPNTEAFF. The CDR3, as DNA: TGCGCCAGCAGCTTGGGGGGAAAGGGCGGCCCGAACACTGAAGCTTTCTTT.

On this clonotype itself: One junction end disagrees with the germline gene, perhaps due to a read error. The chain links TRBV29-1 to TRBJ2-1; 12 nucleotides align to TRBD2. CDR1 SQVTM and CDR2 ANQGSEA come from the germline V gene. CDR3 length equals 14 residues. DNA for the CDR3: TGCAGCGTTGGACTAGCGGGAGCCTACAATGAGCAGATCTTC. Protein: CSVGLAGAYNEQIF.

This clonotype came up a few times. J is TRBJ2-3 and V is TRBV6-2 or TRBV6-3, with D possibly called TRBD1 or TRBD2 (5 bases each). The CDR3 consists of 19 residues. V shed 2 bases and J shed 3 bases, with 24 bases lying between them. The germline CDR1 and CDR2 sequences are MNHEY and SVGEGT. CDR3 DNA sequence: TGTGCCAGCAGTTACCCTTTGGGGGAGCGCCCCTTGGGGACAGATACGCAGTATTTT. It translates to CASSYPLGERPLGTDTQYF.

The chain uses TRBV28 and TRBJ1-2; D unclear. There are 14 residues in the CDR3. Trimming left V 6 bases short and J 7 bases short, with 18 bases between. Germline V gene data show CDR1 as MDHEN and CDR2 as SYDVKM. The CDR3 DNA sequence: TGTGCCAGCAGCCGTCGAGAATATGCGACTGGCTACACCTTC. It encodes CASSRREYATGYTF.

This clonotype was counted ten times or more. This chain uses TRBV28 with TRBJ2-7; D uncertain. Germline CDR1 reads MDHEN; CDR2 reads SYDVKM. Trimming took 6 bases from V and 6 from J, leaving 15 bases between them. The CDR3 spans 13 residues. In nucleotides, the CDR3 is TGTGCCAGCAGCTCTCAGACCCGTCCCGAGCAGTACTTC. Its protein product is CASSSQTRPEQYF. Full variable domain (remainder filled in from reference TRBV28 and TRBJ2-7): DVKVTQSSRYLVKRTGEKVFLECVQDMDHENMFWYRQDPGLGLRLIYFSYDVKMKEKGDIPEGYSVSREKKERFSLILESASTNQTSMYLCASSSQTRPEQYFGPGTRLTVT.

This clonotype was recorded a few times. A read error may explain this, as a much larger clone is one base away. The rearrangement uses TRBV7-2 and TRBJ2-7; TRBD2 aligns across 9 bases. In germline, CDR1 is SGHTA, CDR2 FQGNSA. This CDR3 comprises 16 residues. The CDR3 loop reads CAGSPPSGMSSYEQYF. CDR3 DNA: TGTGCCGGCAGCCCACCTAGCGGGATGAGCTCCTACGAGCAGTACTTC.

In regard to this clonotype: A read error may account for a junction end that differs from germline. The V and J genes are TRBV5-4 and TRBJ2-2; possible D gene TRBD2, 6 bases. This CDR3 region has 13 residues. CDR1 is SGHNT and CDR2 is YYREEE in the germline V gene (reference sequence). DNA for the CDR3: TGTGCCAGCAGCTTGGGAGGGACCGGGGGGCTGTTTTTT. Protein sequence: CASSLGGTGGLFF.

The rearrangement joins TRBV19 to TRBJ2-6; the D gene is possibly TRBD2 (6 bases). V was shortened by 3 bases and J by 0 bases, with 12 bases between the two germline ends. This CDR3 comprises 17 residues. The germline CDR1 and CDR2 sequences are LNHDA and SQIVND (reference sequence). The chain's CDR3 is CASSIAGRLSGANVLTF. The CDR3 region has the DNA TGTGCCAGTAGTATTGCGGGACGTCTCTCTGGGGCCAACGTCCTGACTTTC.

The table lists this clonotype with many counts. This chain joins TRBV7-6 and TRBJ2-3; D is ambiguous. The CDR3 totals 14 residues. CDR1 and CDR2 (germline): SGHVS, FNYEAQ. The V gene lost 4 bases and the J gene lost 11 bases, with 19 bases spanning the gap. The CDR3 DNA reads TGTGCCAGCAGCTCAGCTAGTGGGGTCGATTGGCAGTATTTT. Its translation: CASSSASGVDWQYF.

V gene TRBV5-3 combines with J gene TRBJ2-7; TRBD1 matches 7 bases. TRBV5-3 is recorded as an ORF, its role being uncertain. CDR3 length: 14 residues. The V gene end was trimmed by 8 bases and the J gene end by 4 bases; junction bases not matched to a gene: 12. The CDR3: CASRIGVRGYEQYF. DNA of the CDR3: TGTGCCAGCAGGATTGGGGTCAGGGGGTACGAGCAGTACTTC.

This clonotype was recorded only once. Since a much larger clone is just one base distant, this may be a read error. The genes are TRBV4-1 and TRBJ1-1; D is undetermined. The CDR3 sequence is 14 residues long. Looked up from germline, CDR1 is MGHRA and CDR2 is YSYEKL. The CDR3 region has the DNA TGCGCCAGCAGCTGGTTCGACCAGAACACTGGAGCTTTCTTT. Translated, it gives CASSWFDQNTGAFF.